The source of this T cell receptor (beta chain) is a study of T cell responses to AZD1222 COVID-19 vaccine. Libraries were prepared by immunoSEQ multiplex PCR; TCRdb keeps only in-frame clonotypes and omits some of them. The sample has under 150,000 clones, almost 95% seen once. This CDR3 has 15 amino acids. Germline V gives CDR1 LGHDT, CDR2 YNNKEL (reference sequence). V lost 0 bases and J lost 0, with 8 bases in between. This sequence originates from an adult who received the AZD1222 COVID-19 vaccine. The chain is built from TRBV3-1 (or the pseudogene TRBV3-2) and TRBJ1-1; the D is unclear. The sample in question was peripheral blood, obtained 28 days after the second AZD1222 dose. The CDR3: CASSQERPLNTEAFF. Written as DNA, the CDR3 is TGTGCCAGCAGCCAAGAAAGGCCTTTGAACACTGAAGCTTTCTTT.